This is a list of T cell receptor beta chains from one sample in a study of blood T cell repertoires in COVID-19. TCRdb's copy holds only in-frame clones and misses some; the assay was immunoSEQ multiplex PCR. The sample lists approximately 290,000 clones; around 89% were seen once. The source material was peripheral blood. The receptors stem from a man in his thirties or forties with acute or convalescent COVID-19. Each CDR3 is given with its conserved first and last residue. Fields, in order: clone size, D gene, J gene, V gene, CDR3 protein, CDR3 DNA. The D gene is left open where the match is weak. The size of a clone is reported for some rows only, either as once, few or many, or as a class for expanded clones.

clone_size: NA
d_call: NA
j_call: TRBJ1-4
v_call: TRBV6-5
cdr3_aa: CASSYSGQGGEKLFF
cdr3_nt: TGTGCCAGCAGTTACTCCGGGCAGGGTGGAGAAAAACTGTTTTTT

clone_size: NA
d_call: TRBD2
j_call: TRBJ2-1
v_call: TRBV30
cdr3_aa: CAWSSKRGYNEQFF
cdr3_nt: TGTGCCTGGAGTTCAAAGCGGGGGTACAATGAGCAGTTCTTC

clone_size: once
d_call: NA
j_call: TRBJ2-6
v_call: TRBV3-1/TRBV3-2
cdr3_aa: CASSHSSGANVLTF
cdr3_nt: TGTGCCAGCAGCCATAGCTCTGGGGCCAACGTCCTGACTTTC

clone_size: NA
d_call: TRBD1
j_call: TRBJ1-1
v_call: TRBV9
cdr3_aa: CASSVGQRNTEAFF
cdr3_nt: TGTGCCAGCAGCGTGGGACAGAGGAACACTGAAGCTTTCTTT

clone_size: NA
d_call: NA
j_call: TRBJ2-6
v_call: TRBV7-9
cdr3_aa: CASSSSIHRTAGANVLTF
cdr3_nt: TGTGCCAGCAGCTCAAGTATTCACAGAACAGCTGGGGCCAACGTCCTGACTTTC

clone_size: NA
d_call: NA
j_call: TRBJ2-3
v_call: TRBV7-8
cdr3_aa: CASSLLAGWAQDTQYF
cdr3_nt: TGTGCCAGCAGCTTATTGGCGGGGTGGGCACAAGATACGCAGTATTTT

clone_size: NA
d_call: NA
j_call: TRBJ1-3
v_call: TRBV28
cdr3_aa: CASSLRSSGNTIYF
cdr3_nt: TGTGCCAGCAGTTTAAGGAGCTCTGGAAACACCATATATTTT

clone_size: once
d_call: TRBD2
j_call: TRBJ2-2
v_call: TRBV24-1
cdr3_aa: CATSGDKKGLASYWELFF
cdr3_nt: TGTGCCACCAGTGGAGACAAAAAGGGACTAGCTAGCTACTGGGAGCTGTTTTTT

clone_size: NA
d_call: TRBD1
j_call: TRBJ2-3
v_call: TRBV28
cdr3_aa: CASPKNRGQATDTQYF
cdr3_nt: TGTGCCAGCCCAAAAAACAGGGGTCAGGCCACAGATACGCAGTATTTT

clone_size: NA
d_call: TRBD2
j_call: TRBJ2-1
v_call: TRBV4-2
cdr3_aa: CASSQRAGGLHNEQFF
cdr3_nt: TGTGCCAGCAGCCAAAGAGCGGGGGGGCTCCACAATGAGCAGTTCTTC

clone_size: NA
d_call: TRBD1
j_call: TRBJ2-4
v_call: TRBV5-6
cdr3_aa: CASSLVRGDRNIQYF
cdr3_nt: TGTGCCAGCAGCTTGGTACGAGGGGACAGAAACATTCAGTACTTC

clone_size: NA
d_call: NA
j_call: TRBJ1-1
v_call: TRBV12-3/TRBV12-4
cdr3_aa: CASSSGGRTEAFF
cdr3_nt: TGTGCCAGCAGTTCGGGGGGGAGGACGGAAGCTTTCTTT

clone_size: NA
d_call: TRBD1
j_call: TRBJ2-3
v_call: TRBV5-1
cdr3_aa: CASSKGQGSIGLAQKDSTDTQYF
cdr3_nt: TGCGCCAGCAGTAAAGGACAGGGGAGTATAGGGCTAGCGCAAAAAGATAGCACAGATACGCAGTATTTT

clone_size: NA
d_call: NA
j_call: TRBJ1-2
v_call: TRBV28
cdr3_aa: CASSLEVSLVPLNYGYTF
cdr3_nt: TGTGCCAGCAGTTTGGAGGTGTCCCTCGTCCCCCTTAACTATGGCTACACCTTC

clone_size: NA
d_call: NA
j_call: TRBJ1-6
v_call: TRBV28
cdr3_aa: CASTELSSYNSPLHF
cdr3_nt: TGTGCCAGCACCGAACTAAGCTCCTATAATTCACCCCTCCACTTT

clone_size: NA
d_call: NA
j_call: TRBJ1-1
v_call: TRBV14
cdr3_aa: CASSQGDTIEAFF
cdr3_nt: TGTGCCAGCAGCCAAGGGGACACAATTGAAGCTTTCTTT

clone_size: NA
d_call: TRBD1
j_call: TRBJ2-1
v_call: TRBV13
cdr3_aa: CASSRDRGPYNEQFF
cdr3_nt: TGTGCCAGCAGCAGGGACAGGGGGCCCTACAATGAGCAGTTCTTC

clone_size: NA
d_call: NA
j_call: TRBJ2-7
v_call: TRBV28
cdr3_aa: CASSLSLDTYEQYF
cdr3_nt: TGTGCCAGCAGTTTATCCCTCGACACCTACGAGCAGTACTTC

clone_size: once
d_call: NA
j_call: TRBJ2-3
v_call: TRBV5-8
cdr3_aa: CASSLSKGTNTDTQYF
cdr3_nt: TGTGCCAGCAGCTTGTCGAAGGGGACAAACACAGATACGCAGTATTTT

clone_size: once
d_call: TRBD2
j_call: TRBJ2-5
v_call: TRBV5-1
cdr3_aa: CASSLVPGLAGVRETQYF
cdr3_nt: TGCGCCAGCAGCTTGGTCCCGGGACTAGCGGGAGTAAGAGAGACCCAGTACTTC